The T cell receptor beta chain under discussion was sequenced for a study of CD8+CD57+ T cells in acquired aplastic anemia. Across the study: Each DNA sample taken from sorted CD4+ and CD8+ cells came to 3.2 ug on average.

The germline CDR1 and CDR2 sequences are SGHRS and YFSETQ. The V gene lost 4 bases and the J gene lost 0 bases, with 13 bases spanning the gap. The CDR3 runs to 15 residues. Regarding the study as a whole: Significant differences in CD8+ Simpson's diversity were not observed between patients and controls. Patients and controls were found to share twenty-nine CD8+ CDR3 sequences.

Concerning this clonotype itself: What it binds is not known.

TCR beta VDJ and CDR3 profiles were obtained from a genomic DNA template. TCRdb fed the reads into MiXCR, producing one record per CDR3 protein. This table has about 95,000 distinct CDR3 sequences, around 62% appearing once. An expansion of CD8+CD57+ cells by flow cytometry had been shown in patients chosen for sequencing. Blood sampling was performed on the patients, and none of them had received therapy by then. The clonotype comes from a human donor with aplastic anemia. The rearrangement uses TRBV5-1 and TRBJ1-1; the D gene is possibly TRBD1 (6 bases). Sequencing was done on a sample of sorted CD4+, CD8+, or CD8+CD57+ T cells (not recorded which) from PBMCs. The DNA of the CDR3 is TGCGCCAGCAGCCCCAGGACAGATTTGAACACTGAAGCTTTCTTT. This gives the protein CASSPRTDLNTEAFF.